This T cell receptor (beta chain) was recovered during a study of molecular identifiers for immune sequencing clone quantification. TCRdb recomputed calls from the PCR reads with MiXCR, one row per CDR3 protein. This table has 40,000 to 45,000 distinct CDR3 sequences, approximately 18% appearing once. General study results and limits: Single-cell amounts of spiked Jurkat TCR RNA were reportedly detectable among about a million naive cells. Whereas naive cells kept under 1% of molecules in clones above 20 RNA copies, such clones held over 97% in effectors.

The authors gated naive CD8 T cells as CD8+CD4-CCR7+CD45RA+ for sorting. This clonotype was counted at least ten times. Its cognate antigen is unknown. This receptor was obtained from a human donor in good health. Some libraries in this study had Jurkat cell RNA spiked in. Sample: naive CD8+ T cells from blood, with Jurkat cell RNA spiked in. Sample subset: FACS-sorted CD8+CD4-CCR7+CD45RA+ naive T cells.

The CDR3, as DNA: TGTGCCACCAGCAGAGATGCGGAGAAAGACATTCAGTACTTC. It translates to CATSRDAEKDIQYF. J is TRBJ2-4 and V is TRBV15; D gene uncertain. Trimming shortened V by 0 bases and J by 8 bases, and 11 bases separated the two germline ends. The CDR3 covers 14 residues. Germline CDR1 reads LNHNV; CDR2 reads YYDKDF (reference sequence).